These T cell receptor beta chains were read from a single sample in a study of blood T cell repertoires in COVID-19. Data came from immunoSEQ multiplex PCR; TCRdb stores just in-frame clones and leaves some out. The table has nearly 250,000 clones, approximately 86% seen once; the top ten hold 1.6%. The sample was peripheral blood. Receptors originate from a woman aged 55-70 years who had recovered from COVID-19. Both conserved end residues are part of each CDR3. A D gene is named only where the DNA matches it firmly.

TRBV5-1,-,TRBJ2-4,CASSLVVGSQNIQYF,TGCGCCAGCAGCTTGGTGGTGGGCAGCCAAAACATTCAGTACTTC
TRBV7-9,-,TRBJ2-3,CASSPGHISTDTQYF,TGTGCCAGCAGCCCGGGACACATTAGCACAGATACGCAGTATTTT
TRBV9,-,TRBJ2-1,CASPGVGEQFF,TGTGCCAGCCCAGGGGTGGGTGAGCAGTTCTTC
TRBV3-1/TRBV3-2,-,TRBJ1-5,CASSQDRGQPQHF,TGTGCCAGCAGCCAAGATAGGGGACAGCCCCAGCATTTT
TRBV19,-,TRBJ2-2,CASHRNRNTGELFF,TGTGCCAGTCACAGGAATAGAAACACCGGGGAGCTGTTTTTT
TRBV18,TRBD1,TRBJ2-2,CASSPSGGTGELFF,TGTGCCAGCTCACCCTCAGGGGGCACCGGGGAGCTGTTTTTT
TRBV2,-,TRBJ2-4,CASSLKLAKNIQYF,TGTGCCAGCAGCCTAAAATTAGCCAAAAACATTCAGTACTTC
TRBV29-1,-,TRBJ1-5,CSVVDRGNQPQHF,TGCAGCGTCGTAGACCGGGGAAATCAGCCCCAGCATTTT
TRBV11-2,-,TRBJ1-2,CASSHQRVGYTF,TGTGCCAGCAGCCACCAGCGGGTTGGCTACACCTTC
TRBV14,-,TRBJ1-1,CASSQATHIMNTEAFF,TGTGCCAGCAGCCAAGCCACACACATAATGAACACTGAAGCTTTCTTT
TRBV6-5,TRBD2,TRBJ2-4,CASTERGGLKISYF,TGTGCCAGCACGGAGCGGGGGGGCCTAAAGATCTCGTACTTC
TRBV18,-,TRBJ2-7,CASSGDTTYEQYF,TGTGCCAGCTCGGGGGACACCACCTACGAGCAGTACTTC
TRBV18,TRBD1,TRBJ2-2,CASSPRQGSTGELFF,TGTGCCAGCTCTCCGAGACAGGGCTCCACCGGGGAGCTGTTTTTT
TRBV4-1,-,TRBJ1-6,CASSQDPQGRNSPLHF,TGCGCCAGCAGCCAAGATCCCCAGGGTAGGAATTCACCCCTCCACTTT
TRBV6-2/TRBV6-3,-,TRBJ2-3,CASSLRDQGGDTQYF,TGTGCCAGCAGTCTCCGGGACCAAGGGGGAGATACGCAGTATTTT
TRBV19,-,TRBJ1-2,CASSIWGVGFYGYTF,TGTGCCAGTAGTATATGGGGGGTCGGCTTCTATGGCTACACCTTC
TRBV7-8,TRBD1,TRBJ1-5,CASSSGTGRQPQHF,TGTGCCAGCAGCTCAGGGACAGGGAGGCAGCCCCAGCATTTT
TRBV19,-,TRBJ2-5,CASSIDRETQYF,TGTGCCAGTAGTATAGATCGAGAGACCCAGTACTTC